This TCR beta chain was observed in a study of OX40 agonist ivuxolimab in advanced cancers. This clone showed up just a few times. Looked up from germline, CDR1 is GTSNPN and CDR2 is SVGIG (reference sequence). V was shortened by 0 bases and J by 5 bases, with 7 bases between the two germline ends. The CDR3 runs 13 residues. Method: immunoSEQ multiplex PCR; TCRdb's copy keeps in-frame clones and lacks some. The repertoire holds 90,000 to 100,000 clones, roughly nine tenths seen once, with 0.8% to 0.9% in the top ten. The sample here was CD4+ or CD8+ T cells sorted from blood, taken in a trial of the OX40 agonist ivuxolimab. The sequence came from an adult with an advanced solid tumor such as melanoma, head and neck, liver or kidney cancer. The chain couples TRBV30 to TRBJ2-2; no clear D gene. CDR3 amino acids: CAWSVHRTGELFF. Here the CDR3 DNA reads TGTGCCTGGAGTGTACATCGGACCGGGGAGCTGTTTTTT. The entire variable domain, with the rest obtained from reference TRBV30 and TRBJ2-2, is as follows: SQTIHQWPATLVQPVGSPLSLECTVEGTSNPNLYWYRQAAGRGLQLLFYSVGIGQISSEVPQNLSASRPQDRQFILSSKKLLLSDSGFYLCAWSVHRTGELFFGEGSRLTVL.